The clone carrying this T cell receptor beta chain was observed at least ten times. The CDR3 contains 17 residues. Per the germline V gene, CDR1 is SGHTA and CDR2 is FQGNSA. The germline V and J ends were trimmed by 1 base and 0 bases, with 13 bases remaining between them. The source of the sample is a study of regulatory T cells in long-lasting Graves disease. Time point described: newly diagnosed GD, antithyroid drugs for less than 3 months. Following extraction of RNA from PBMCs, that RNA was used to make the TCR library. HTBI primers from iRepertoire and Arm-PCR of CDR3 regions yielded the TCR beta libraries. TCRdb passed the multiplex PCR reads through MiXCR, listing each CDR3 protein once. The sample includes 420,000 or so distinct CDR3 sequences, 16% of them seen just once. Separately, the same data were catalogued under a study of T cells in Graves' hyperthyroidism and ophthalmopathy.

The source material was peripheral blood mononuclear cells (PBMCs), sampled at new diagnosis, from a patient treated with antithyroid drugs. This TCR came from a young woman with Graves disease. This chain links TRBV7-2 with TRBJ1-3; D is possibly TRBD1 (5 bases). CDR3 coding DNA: TGTGCCAGCAGCTTAGGTGGGACTTTCCACTCTGGAAACACCATATATTTT. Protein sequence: CASSLGGTFHSGNTIYF.